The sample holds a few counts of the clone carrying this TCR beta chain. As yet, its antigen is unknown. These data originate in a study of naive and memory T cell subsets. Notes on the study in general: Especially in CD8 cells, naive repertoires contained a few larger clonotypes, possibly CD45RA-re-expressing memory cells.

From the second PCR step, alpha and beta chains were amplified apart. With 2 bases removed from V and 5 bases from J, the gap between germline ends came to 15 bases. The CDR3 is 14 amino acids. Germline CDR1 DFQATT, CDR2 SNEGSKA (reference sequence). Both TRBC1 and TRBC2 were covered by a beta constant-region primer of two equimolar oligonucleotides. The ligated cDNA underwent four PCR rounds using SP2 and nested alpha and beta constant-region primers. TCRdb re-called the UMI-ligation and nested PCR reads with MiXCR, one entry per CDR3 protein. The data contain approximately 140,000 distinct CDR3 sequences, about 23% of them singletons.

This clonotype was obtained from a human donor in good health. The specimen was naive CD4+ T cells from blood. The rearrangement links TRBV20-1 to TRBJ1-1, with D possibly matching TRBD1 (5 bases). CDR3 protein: CSARFPSRVTEAFF. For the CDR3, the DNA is TGCAGTGCTAGATTCCCTAGCAGGGTGACTGAAGCTTTCTTT.